This TCR beta chain was sequenced during a study of shared clonotypes between healthy human individuals. V was pared by 4 bases and J by 2 bases, with 9 bases of the junction left unmatched. Germline CDR1 is SGHNT and CDR2 is YYREEE (reference sequence). The CDR3 is 15 amino acids. General observations from the study: Clonotype sharing across a few donors was observed for around 5% of naive CD4 clonotypes. Donor scarcity curtailed the genetic and exposure-history diversity represented herein.

Original handling: Junction-only immunoSEQ sequences carried no quality scores, so filtering differed. Generated by immunoSEQ multiplex PCR, the TCRdb table keeps only in-frame clones and is missing some. Clone size and V and J calls were adopted from that table, with D and trimming inferred from the DNA. The table records over 1.5 million clones, around 98% of them present only once. Details on this clone: Antigen specificity is unknown.

The V call is TRBV5-4, the J call TRBJ2-7, with TRBD2 matching 7 bases. This TCR derives from a man aged 25-40 years in good health. The specimen sequenced was naive CD4+ T cells sorted from blood. Subset described: CD45RA+ positively selected. The CDR3 DNA reads TGTGCCAGCAGCCCAGTGGGGGGGAAGACCTACGAGCAGTACTTC. Its protein is CASSPVGGKTYEQYF.